This is a list of T cell receptor beta chains from one sample in a study of blood T cell repertoires in COVID-19. Sequencing was performed with immunoSEQ multiplex PCR; in TCRdb, only in-frame clones are kept and a portion is missing. This table holds some 140,000 clones, roughly 80% found once. The material sequenced was peripheral blood. Source of these receptors: a woman in her fifties or sixties with acute or convalescent COVID-19. The CDR3 runs from the conserved cysteine through the conserved F or W. Size values are once, few and many counts, or a class for expanded clones, and some rows have none.

v_gene	abundance	j_gene	CDR3aa
TRBV20-1	.	TRBJ2-1	CSASSGGAPRYNEQFF
TRBV7-3	.	TRBJ1-1	CASSYGQSNTEAFF
TRBV10-3	.	TRBJ1-2	CAISDAATGYYGYTF
TRBV3-1/TRBV3-2	.	TRBJ1-2	CASSQPGTANYGYTF
TRBV2	.	TRBJ1-6	CASSISTAINSPLHF
TRBV5-1	.	TRBJ1-3	CASSPGQGGATIYF
TRBV2	.	TRBJ1-5	CASSEASANQPQHF
TRBV9	.	TRBJ2-7	CASSVLLRGRGTYEQYF
TRBV2	.	TRBJ1-1	CASSGRPAAGGTEAFF
TRBV7-3	.	TRBJ1-1	CASSSDGQGKAFF
TRBV3-1/TRBV3-2	.	TRBJ1-3	CASSQDFFGTGGSGNTIYF
TRBV28	.	TRBJ1-2	CASSLRDRGSYGYTF
TRBV27	medium-sized	TRBJ1-5	CASSFGTNSNQPQHF
TRBV25-1	.	TRBJ2-5	CASSEWLGGVETQYF
TRBV28	.	TRBJ1-4	CASSSAATNEKLFF
TRBV28	.	TRBJ1-4	CASSRTGGGLQKLFF
TRBV6-1	.	TRBJ2-5	CASSERGLDSETQYF
TRBV6-5	few	TRBJ1-6	CASCLVGTNSSPLHF
TRBV7-9	.	TRBJ1-1	CASSQQATATEAFF
TRBV2	.	TRBJ2-3	CASSGRSGEDF
TRBV5-5	few	TRBJ1-4	CASSLGWTGSREKLFF
TRBV6-6	.	TRBJ1-1	CASSKTGPNTEAFF
TRBV5-1	.	TRBJ1-2	CASSSDRSRSGYTF
TRBV9	.	TRBJ2-3	CASSQRTSTDTQYF
TRBV4-1	.	TRBJ1-3	CASSQTRLRGSGNTIYF
TRBV30	.	TRBJ1-6	CAWSVQGSYNSPLHF
TRBV6-1	once	TRBJ1-2	CASSEDRAAPNYGYTF
TRBV5-6	once	TRBJ2-7	CASSLAQRGVSYEQYF
TRBV9	.	TRBJ1-1	CASSATTARNEAFF
TRBV19	.	TRBJ2-7	CASGRTGRGTYEQYF
TRBV5-1	.	TRBJ2-2	CASSLDDWQTGELFF
TRBV15	.	TRBJ1-2	CATSRDLRYGYTF
TRBV9	once	TRBJ1-1	CASSVGRMNTEAFF
TRBV11-2	.	TRBJ1-1	CAIRGRVTEAFF
TRBV6-5	.	TRBJ1-3	CASSMTGAGNTIYF
TRBV4-2	.	TRBJ1-2	CASSQGTGDGYTF
TRBV28	.	TRBJ2-5	CASTYRDRVGTQYF
TRBV6-5	.	TRBJ1-2	CASREERGLYGYTF
TRBV5-1	.	TRBJ1-4	CASSLNRETNEKLFF
TRBV14	.	TRBJ2-3	CASSHLDRVFADTQYF
TRBV27	.	TRBJ1-1	CASSLWGTENTEAFF
TRBV14	.	TRBJ1-2	CASSLWTGGGYTF
TRBV20-1	.	TRBJ1-1	CSASQGSEAFF
TRBV19	once	TRBJ1-6	CASSIGASAGIYSPLHF
TRBV24-1	.	TRBJ2-3	CATSDFQGGTDTQYF
TRBV7-9	.	TRBJ1-4	CATQIQGSEKLFF
TRBV6-6	.	TRBJ2-5	CASSYYTGVQETQYF
TRBV3-1/TRBV3-2	few	TRBJ2-7	CASSLGGAHGQYF
TRBV4-1	.	TRBJ1-5	CASSQDRFVDRTQHF
TRBV5-4	.	TRBJ1-2	CASSLAGRQGADYGYTF
TRBV28	.	TRBJ1-2	CASTISGAYGYTF
TRBV19	.	TRBJ2-5	CASSDGLGQETQYF
TRBV4-1	.	TRBJ1-2	CASSQTTETALGGYTF
TRBV6-2/TRBV6-3	once	TRBJ1-2	CASSYPEYGYTF
TRBV3-1/TRBV3-2	.	TRBJ1-2	CASSQEQVYYAF